The T cell receptor (beta chain) described here comes from a study of cytomegalovirus exposure and HLA in healthy donors. Study-wide findings and caveats: The likely origin of a cluster of highly shared sequence variants was a sequencing artifact.

Trimming cost V 4 bases and J 4 bases, with 18 bases left between them. Germline V gives CDR1 SGHNT, CDR2 YYREEE (reference sequence). This CDR3 region has 16 residues. This clone was recorded once. The antigen remains undetermined. 60 Vbeta and 13 Jbeta primers were used in PCR. Data came from immunoSEQ multiplex PCR; TCRdb stores just in-frame clones and leaves some out. The data show around 200,000 clones, roughly 80% seen once. Everyone who donated was a healthy bone marrow donor. The TCR originated in a woman between 40 and 50 years old in good health and CMV-seronegative. The rearrangement links TRBV5-4 to TRBJ2-1, with D uncertain. The sequenced sample was PBMCs. This CDR3 reads CASSERGILGYNEQFF. Written as DNA, the CDR3 is TGTGCCAGCAGCGAACGAGGTATTCTTGGTTACAATGAGCAGTTCTTC.